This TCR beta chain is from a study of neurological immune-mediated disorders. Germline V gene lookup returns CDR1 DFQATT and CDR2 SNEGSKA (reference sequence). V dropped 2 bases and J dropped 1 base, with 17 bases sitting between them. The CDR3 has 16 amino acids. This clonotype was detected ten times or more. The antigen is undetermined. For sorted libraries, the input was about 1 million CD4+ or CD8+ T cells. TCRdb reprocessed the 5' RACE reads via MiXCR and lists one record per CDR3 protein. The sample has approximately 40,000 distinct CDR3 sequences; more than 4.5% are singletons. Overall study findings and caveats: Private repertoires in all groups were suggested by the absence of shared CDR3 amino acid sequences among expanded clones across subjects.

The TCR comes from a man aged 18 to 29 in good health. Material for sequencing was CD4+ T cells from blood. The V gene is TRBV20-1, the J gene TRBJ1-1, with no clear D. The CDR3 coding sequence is TGCAGTGCTAGATTCAGTGCCTGGTACAAGAACACTGAAGCTTTCTTT. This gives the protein CSARFSAWYKNTEAFF.